The next 27 T cell receptor beta chains were all read from a single sample in a study of beta chain features in type 1 diabetes. The investigators reverse transcribed all of the isolated RNA, so they sequenced expressed TCRB transcripts. Method: immunoSEQ multiplex PCR; TCRdb's copy keeps in-frame clones and lacks some. The sample shows some 270,000 clones, under 8.5% of them seen only once. Sequencing was performed on central memory CD4+ T cells from blood. The receptor source for this set is a woman between 18 and 30 years old in good health.

The chain couples TRBV28 to TRBJ2-7; D not resolved. V dropped 5 bases and J dropped 2 bases, with 13 bases sitting between them. This CDR3 has 14 residues. Looked up from germline, CDR1 is MDHEN and CDR2 is SYDVKM. The DNA of the CDR3 is TGTGCCAGCAGTACACCAGAGAAACCCTACGAGCAGTACGTC. The encoded protein is CASSTPEKPYEQYV.

Remarks on this clone: This could be a read error, since a much larger clone is one nucleotide away. This sequence joins TRBV7-9 and TRBJ2-5; 7 bases align to TRBD1. The CDR3 length is 14 residues. The ends lost 1 base at V and 4 bases at J; junction bases unmatched: 3. The germline V gene encodes CDR1 SEHNR and CDR2 FQNEAQ (reference sequence). The CDR3 nucleotides are TGTGCCAGCAGCTTAGACAGGGGCCGAGAGACCCAGTACTTC. It is translated as CASSLDRGRETQYF.

This clone has just a few counts. CDR3 loop: CASSVGHTRHTEAFF. The DNA for the CDR3 is TGCGCCAGCAGCGTGGGACACACTAGGCACACTGAAGCTTTCTTT. This chain uses TRBV5-1 with TRBJ1-1; tentative D call: TRBD1 (6 bases). The CDR3 extends over 15 amino acids. CDR1 is SGHRS, CDR2 YFSETQ, per germline. Trimming took 4 bases from V and 3 from J, leaving 16 bases between them.

This chain connects TRBV15 to TRBJ2-7; D gene ambiguous. V dropped 1 base and J dropped 3 bases, with 7 bases sitting between them. Germline V gives CDR1 LNHNV, CDR2 YYDKDF (reference sequence). This CDR3 spans 13 amino acids. DNA of the CDR3: TGTGCCACCAGCAGAGGTTCTTACTACGAGCAGTACGTC. Protein product: CATSRGSYYEQYV.

The table lists this clone with a few counts. The V and J genes are TRBV6-5 and TRBJ1-1; D not resolved. CDR1 and CDR2 from the germline V gene are MNHEY and SVGAGI. The CDR3 is 15 amino acids. V was clipped by 4 bases and J by 0 bases, with 12 bases between them. The CDR3 spells CASSWSSRMNTEAFF. The CDR3 DNA reads TGTGCCAGCAGTTGGAGCTCACGGATGAACACTGAAGCTTTCTTT.

There are a few counts of this clone. The V and J genes are TRBV28 and TRBJ1-5, with D unclear. Trimming pared 3 bases from V and 0 bases from J, leaving 9 bases between. CDR3 length: 15 amino acids. The V gene's germline CDR1 is MDHEN and CDR2 SYDVKM. The CDR3 DNA sequence: TGTGCCAGCAGTTTTTGGGGATCTAGCAATCAGCCCCAGCATTTT. Translating it yields CASSFWGSSNQPQHF. Supplemented by reference TRBV28 and TRBJ1-5, the full variable domain reads DVKVTQSSRYLVKRTGEKVFLECVQDMDHENMFWYRQDPGLGLRLIYFSYDVKMKEKGDIPEGYSVSREKKERFSLILESASTNQTSMYLCASSFWGSSNQPQHFGDGTRLSIL.

This rearrangement joins TRBV1 to TRBJ2-7. TRBV1 is a documented pseudogene. CDR3 length: 13 residues. As DNA, the CDR3 is TGCACCAGCAGCCAAGAGTTAACCTACGAGCAGTACGTC. As protein: CTSSQELTYEQYV.

In this sample, this clone turned up a few times. The chain links TRBV7-8 to TRBJ2-5, with 7 bases lining up with TRBD1. Losses at the gene ends were 5 bases for V and 1 base for J; bases not matched to a gene: 7. This CDR3 is 15 amino acids long. Germline V gene sequence: CDR1 SGHVS, CDR2 FQNEAQ. The chain's CDR3 is CASSRQGRAQETQYF. CDR3 coding DNA: TGTGCCAGCAGCCGACAGGGCCGGGCCCAAGAGACCCAGTACTTC.

Of note for this clone: Mismatch with germline at one junction end may stem from a read error. The genes are TRBV19 and TRBJ1-5, with 7 bases matching TRBD1. This CDR3 is built from 15 residues. Germline V CDR1 and CDR2: LNHDA, SQIVND (reference sequence). The DNA for the CDR3 is TGTGCCAGTAGTATGGGGACAGTTTTTAATCGGCCCCAGCATTTT. Its translation: CASSMGTVFNRPQHF.

This clone was observed a few times. The J gene is TRBJ1-4, the V gene TRBV19; the D is unclear. Germline-derived CDR1 and CDR2 are LNHDA and SQIVND (reference sequence). The V end lost 7 bases, the J end lost 6 bases, and 9 bases lay between the germline ends. The CDR3 covers 12 residues. The CDR3 sequence is CASNSQYEKLFF. CDR3 DNA: TGTGCCAGTAACAGTCAGTATGAAAAACTGTTTTTT.

V and J are TRBV5-1 and TRBJ2-6; D remains unclear. Germline V gene sequence: CDR1 SGHRS, CDR2 YFSETQ. V lost 4 bases to trimming and J lost 4 bases, with 9 bases between them. CDR3 length equals 14 residues. CDR3 region: CASSLGDGANVLTF. The CDR3, as DNA: TGCGCCAGCAGCCTGGGCGACGGGGCCAACGTCCTGACTTTC.

V usage is TRBV7-2 and J usage is TRBJ2-2, with 8 bases aligning to TRBD1. The CDR3 consists of 15 residues. V gave up 3 bases and J gave up 6 bases; unmatched junction bases: 6. In germline, CDR1 is SGHTA, CDR2 FQGNSA. The CDR3 reads CASSFRTGKAGELFF. CDR3 DNA sequence: TGTGCCAGCAGCTTTCGGACAGGGAAAGCCGGGGAGCTGTTTTTT. Full variable domain (outside the CDR3, taken from reference TRBV7-2 and TRBJ2-2): GAGVSQSPSNKVTEKGKDVELRCDPISGHTALYWYRQSLGQGLEFLIYFQGNSAPDKSGLPSDRFSAERTGGSVSTLTIQRTQQEDSAVYLCASSFRTGKAGELFFGEGSRLTVL.

The genes are TRBV19 and TRBJ2-6, with D unresolved. V gave up 10 bases and J gave up 2 bases, with 9 bases separating them. The length of the CDR3 is 13 residues. Germline CDR1 is LNHDA and CDR2 is SQIVND (reference sequence). This chain's CDR3 is CANPLAGANVLTF. The CDR3 DNA reads as TGTGCCAACCCCTTGGCTGGGGCCAACGTCCTGACTTTC.

CDR3: CSGTQGIGTGELFF. In DNA form, the CDR3 reads TGCAGCGGAACACAGGGGATTGGCACCGGGGAGCTGTTTTTT. The J gene is TRBJ2-2, the V gene TRBV29-1, with 7 bases identical to TRBD1. Germline CDR1 and CDR2: SQVTM and ANQGSEA. Trimming at V came to 7 bases and at J to 4 bases, leaving 9 bases not matched to a gene. The CDR3 contains 14 residues.

This clone was seen only a few times. The chain employs TRBV27 and TRBJ1-1; D perhaps matches TRBD1 (6 bases). The V gene's germline CDR1 is MNHEY and CDR2 SMNVEV (reference sequence). CDR3 length: 17 residues. V lost 5 bases to trimming and J lost 1 base, with 20 bases between them. CDR3 sequence (DNA): TGTGCCAGCAGTCAGCGAGGACAGACCCTTTCGAACACTGAAGCTTTCTTT. It encodes CASSQRGQTLSNTEAFF.

This clone was observed a few times. The V and J genes are TRBV7-2 and TRBJ2-3; 10 bases line up with TRBD2. J gave up 4 bases and V 3 bases, and 7 bases lay outside the gene matches. This CDR3 comprises 16 residues. Germline loops: CDR1 SGHTA, CDR2 FQGNSA. CDR3 loop: CASSFLAGTSADTQYF. The CDR3 bases are TGTGCCAGCAGCTTCTTAGCCGGGACTAGCGCAGATACGCAGTATTTT.

This clone was seen a handful of times. The identical CDR3 is also encoded by other nucleotide sequences in the sample. V is TRBV2 and J is TRBJ2-7, with 8 bases matching TRBD1. Germline lookup yields CDR1 SNHLY and CDR2 FYNNEI. This CDR3 is 13 amino acids long. J was trimmed by 0 bases and V by 8 bases; bases with no gene match: 3. CDR3 sequence reads: CASSGTGSYEQYV. The CDR3 region has the DNA TGTGCCAGCTCCGGGACAGGCTCCTACGAGCAGTACGTC.

This clone was recorded a few times. The CDR3 is CSVGGSNRELFF. CDR3 DNA sequence: TGCAGCGTTGGCGGGTCTAATCGGGAGCTGTTTTTT. The chain employs TRBV29-1 and TRBJ2-2, with D maybe TRBD2 (5 bases). The germline V and J ends were trimmed by 4 bases and 9 bases, with 12 bases remaining between them. Germline V gene sequence: CDR1 SQVTM, CDR2 ANQGSEA. The CDR3 consists of 12 residues.

This clone was counted only a few times. V is TRBV7-2 and J is TRBJ1-1; D is possibly TRBD1 (5 bases). V was trimmed by 2 bases and J by 0 bases, leaving 16 bases between them. This CDR3 is built from 17 residues. Germline V gives CDR1 SGHTA, CDR2 FQGNSA. In nucleotides, the CDR3 is TGTGCCAGCAGCTTAACGGCAGGGACTCACATGAACACTGAAGCTTTCTTT. Amino acids: CASSLTAGTHMNTEAFF. Combining the CDR3 with reference TRBV7-2 and TRBJ1-1 gives the whole variable domain GAGVSQSPSNKVTEKGKDVELRCDPISGHTALYWYRQSLGQGLEFLIYFQGNSAPDKSGLPSDRFSAERTGGSVSTLTIQRTQQEDSAVYLCASSLTAGTHMNTEAFFGQGTRLTVV.

This chain connects TRBV7-2 to TRBJ1-2, with TRBD1 matching over 7 bases. The V segment lost 6 bases and the J segment 8 bases; nucleotides outside the gene matches: 18. The CDR3 totals 16 residues. Germline values: CDR1 SGHTA, CDR2 FQGNSA. CDR3 region: CASRPAGQAYQSGYTF. The CDR3 nucleotides read TGTGCCAGCAGACCCGCCGGACAGGCCTACCAGTCCGGCTACACCTTC.

The chain combines TRBV5-4 with TRBJ2-2; D is undetermined. This CDR3 contains 16 residues. Germline V gene sequence: CDR1 SGHNT, CDR2 YYREEE (reference sequence). Deletions cut 0 bases from V and 3 bases from J, with 12 bases between. CDR3 DNA: TGTGCCAGCAGCTTGGCCGTCACGACCGACACCGGGGAGCTGTTTTTT. Its protein is CASSLAVTTDTGELFF.

This clone occurred a few times. The chain combines TRBV2 with TRBJ1-5, with D possibly matching TRBD1 (5 bases). The ends were cut back, 4 bases at V and 6 bases at J, with 16 bases in the middle. The CDR3 sequence is 15 residues long. From germline, CDR1 is SNHLY and CDR2 FYNNEI. CDR3 in DNA: TGTGCCAGCAGTGGAGAGGCGGGGGGAGCTCAGCCCCAGCATTTT. Its translation is CASSGEAGGAQPQHF.

This chain links TRBV9 with TRBJ2-7, with D possibly being TRBD1 (6 bases). The CDR3 is made up of 15 amino acids. CDR1 SGDLS and CDR2 YYNGEE come from the germline V gene. The germline V and J ends were trimmed by 3 bases and 3 bases, with 16 bases remaining between them. This CDR3 reads CASSERGQPNYEQYF. CDR3 DNA: TGTGCCAGCAGCGAGAGAGGACAGCCAAACTACGAGCAGTACTTC.

CDR3 region: CASSSQTRGYTF. The DNA for the CDR3 is TGTGCCAGCAGCTCCCAGACTCGGGGCTACACCTTC. The chain is built from TRBV9 and TRBJ1-2, with D unresolved. Germline CDR1 SGDLS, CDR2 YYNGEE. The CDR3 covers 12 residues. V dropped 4 bases and J dropped 8 bases, with 12 bases sitting between them.

This clone has just a few counts. V usage is TRBV6-5 and J usage is TRBJ2-7; D is perhaps TRBD1 or TRBD2 (5 bases each). Germline V gene data show CDR1 as MNHEY and CDR2 as SVGAGI. Trimming removed 3 bases from V and 6 bases from J, with 12 bases in between. This CDR3 has 13 amino acids. The CDR3 DNA reads TGTGCCAGCAGTTATGTGGGGGTAGGCGAGCAGTACTTC. Encoded protein: CASSYVGVGEQYF.

The sample holds a few counts of this clone. For the CDR3, the DNA is TGTGCTAGTGGTTTGTTGACTAGCGGACTTCTCTACGAGCAGTACTTC. This encodes CASGLLTSGLLYEQYF. V is TRBV12-5 and J is TRBJ2-7; 9 nucleotides agree with TRBD2. The J segment lost 3 bases and the V segment lost 2 bases, leaving 8 bases of the junction unmatched. Germline lookup yields CDR1 LGHNT and CDR2 FRNRAP. CDR3 length: 16 residues. The complete variable domain, with remaining parts taken from reference TRBV12-5 and TRBJ2-7, reads DARVTQTPRHKVTEMGQEVTMRCQPILGHNTVFWYRQTMMQGLELLAYFRNRAPLDDSGMPKDRFSAEMPDATLATLKIQPSEPRDSAVYFCASGLLTSGLLYEQYFGPGTRLTVT.

This clone was counted only a few times. The chain couples TRBV27 to TRBJ2-5, with D perhaps matching TRBD2 (5 bases). CDR3 size: 14 residues. V lost 6 bases and J lost 4, with 15 bases in between. Germline CDR1 reads MNHEY; CDR2 reads SMNVEV (reference sequence). The CDR3 coding sequence is TGTGCCAGCAGCCGGGTGGGCAGCGGAGAGACCCAGTACTTC. Residues: CASSRVGSGETQYF.